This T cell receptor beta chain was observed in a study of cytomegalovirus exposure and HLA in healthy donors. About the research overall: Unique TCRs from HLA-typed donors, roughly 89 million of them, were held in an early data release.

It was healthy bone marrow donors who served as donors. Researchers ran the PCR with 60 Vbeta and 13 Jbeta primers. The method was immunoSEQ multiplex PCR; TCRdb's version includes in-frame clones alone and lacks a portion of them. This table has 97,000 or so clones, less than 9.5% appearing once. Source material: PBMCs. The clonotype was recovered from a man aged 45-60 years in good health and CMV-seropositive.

For the CDR3, the DNA is TGTGCCAGCAGCTGGGGCCTCAATGAGCAGTTCTTC. It encodes CASSWGLNEQFF. The chain employs TRBV11-3 and TRBJ2-1; possibly TRBD1 for D (5 bases). V was clipped by 4 bases and J by 6 bases, with 7 bases between them. Germline assignment: CDR1 SGHNT and CDR2 YENEEA. The CDR3 length is 12 residues.